This TCR beta chain was captured in a study of blood T cell repertoires in COVID-19. Study-level background: COVID-19 samples from acute and convalescent phases originated in the United States, Italy and Spain. Sources were T cells, B-cell-depleted T cells, or PBMCs; the material itself was cDNA or gDNA.

In the study's own analysis: Nucleated cell number was recorded as an estimate derived from reference gene primer amplification. Only in-frame clones appear in the TCRdb table, and some are missing; sequencing was by immunoSEQ multiplex PCR. From that table come the V and J calls and clone size; the DNA was used to work out D and trimming. Seen here are about 180,000 clones, 70% to 90% observed once, and the top ten hold over 2.5%. Trimming took 6 bases from V and 2 from J; bases not matched to a gene: 5. This CDR3 is 14 amino acids long. CDR1 is MNHEY and CDR2 is SVGAGI in the germline V gene. The chain joins TRBV6-5 to TRBJ2-3; 7 bases are shared with TRBD1. Sequenced input: peripheral blood. The sequence came from a man aged 55 to 70 with acute or convalescent COVID-19. The CDR3 DNA reads TGTGCCAGCAGGACAGGGATGGTCACAGATACGCAGTATTTT. Protein: CASRTGMVTDTQYF.